This T cell receptor beta chain was obtained from a study of T cells in Graves' hyperthyroidism and ophthalmopathy. About the study: Sampling of peripheral blood happened at initial diagnosis, prior to any treatment.

This clonotype was observed a few times. Its cognate antigen is unknown. Not enrolled were patients with uncontrolled infection, other autoimmune disease, pregnancy or lactation. Clinical symptoms, serum thyroxine, TRAb, thyroid ultrasound and orbital computed tomography informed diagnoses. Study outcomes and limitations: Blood samples included most of the expanded thyroid clonotypes exceeding 0.001.

The CDR3 contains 15 residues. Germline-derived CDR1 and CDR2 are LGHNA and YNFKEQ. V shed 0 bases, J shed 4 bases, and the junction held 2 bases outside the gene matches. It was RNA transcripts that yielded the amplified TCR beta CDR3 regions. The study used the HTBI primer set for a first-round RT-PCR of the TCR CDR3. TCRdb itself ran the multiplex PCR reads through MiXCR, one entry per CDR3 protein. Of almost 600,000 distinct CDR3 sequences in the sample, 14% were seen once. This TCR derives from a woman in her 30s with Graves' hyperthyroidism that later progressed to Graves' ophthalmopathy. The chain links TRBV4-2 to TRBJ1-2; TRBD1 matches at 10 bases. Sequencing was carried out using blood. CDR3 nucleotide sequence: TGTGCCAGCAGCCAAGAGCGGACAGGGGGCTATGGCTACACCTTC. This gives the protein CASSQERTGGYGYTF.